These 14 T cell receptor beta chains were all obtained from the same sample, sequenced in a study of Graves' ophthalmopathy and Graves' hyperthyroidism. Amplification targeted the TCR beta CDR3 regions, with RNA transcripts as the source material. First-round RT-PCR relied on HTBI primers, and a second-round multiplex PCR came next. TCRdb reprocessed the multiplex PCR reads with MiXCR, giving one entry per CDR3 protein. The table has some 410,000 distinct CDR3 sequences, more than 20% seen once. Sample: peripheral blood. These receptors all stem from a woman in her late teens or twenties with stable Graves' hyperthyroidism.

This clonotype was seen many times. This sequence joins TRBV7-8 and TRBJ2-2, with TRBD1 matching 7 bases. The CDR3 length is 15 residues. Looked up from germline, CDR1 is SGHVS and CDR2 is FQNEAQ. With 5 bases clipped from V and 6 bases from J, the junction kept 9 bases outside the gene matches. CDR3 protein: CASSGRTGRAGELFF. The CDR3 DNA sequence: TGTGCCAGCAGCGGACGGACAGGTCGCGCCGGGGAGCTGTTTTTT. Full variable domain (remainder filled in from reference TRBV7-8 and TRBJ2-2): GAGVSQSPRYKVAKRGQDVALRCDPISGHVSLFWYQQALGQGPEFLTYFQNEAQLDKSGLPSDRFFAERPEGSVSTLKIQRTQQEDSAVYLCASSGRTGRAGELFFGEGSRLTVL.

This clonotype was recorded at least ten times. The chain carries TRBV7-4 and TRBJ1-1; D gene ambiguous. Trimming shortened V by 7 bases and J by 4 bases, and 10 bases separated the two germline ends. Germline V CDR1 and CDR2: SGHVT, SQSDAQ. The CDR3 length is 12 residues. In DNA form, the CDR3 reads TGTGCCAGCAAAACGAGGCCCACTGAAGCTTTCTTT. Protein: CASKTRPTEAFF.

The rearrangement uses TRBV7-8 and TRBJ1-5, with 11 bases lining up with TRBD1. CDR3 length equals 16 residues. Unmatched junction bases numbered 7, after V lost 3 bases and J lost 6 bases. Germline CDR1 reads SGHVS; CDR2 reads FQNEAQ. This CDR3 reads CASSFGGQGAFQPQHF. In nucleotides, the CDR3 is TGTGCCAGCAGCTTCGGTGGACAGGGGGCATTTCAGCCCCAGCATTTT.

At least ten counts were recorded for this clonotype. V gene TRBV6-1 combines with J gene TRBJ2-1, with D possibly being TRBD1 (5 bases). Looked up from germline, CDR1 is MNHNS and CDR2 is SASEGT. The CDR3 sequence is 13 residues long. Deletions cut 8 bases from V and 6 bases from J, with 14 bases between. CDR3: CASYAPTVNEQFF. DNA of the CDR3: TGTGCCAGCTATGCTCCGACAGTCAATGAGCAGTTCTTC.

This clonotype was counted at least ten times. This chain uses TRBV9 with TRBJ2-5; D ambiguous. V lost 2 bases to trimming and J lost 1 base, with 12 bases between them. Germline values: CDR1 SGDLS, CDR2 YYNGEE. CDR3 length: 15 amino acids. The CDR3 reads CASSVGDPSQETQYF. The CDR3 region has the DNA TGTGCCAGCAGCGTTGGGGATCCCAGCCAAGAGACCCAGTACTTC.

This clonotype has a count of ten or more. This rearrangement joins TRBV28 to TRBJ1-5, with D possibly matching TRBD1 (6 bases). Between the trimmed V and J ends, which lost 4 bases and 0 bases, there was a span of 16 bases. The CDR3 consists of 17 residues. The germline CDR1 and CDR2 sequences are MDHEN and SYDVKM. The CDR3 protein is CASSSTYRVHSNQPQHF. CDR3 in DNA: TGTGCCAGCAGTTCTACTTACAGGGTTCATAGCAATCAGCCCCAGCATTTT.

V is TRBV7-8 and J is TRBJ1-3; D perhaps matches TRBD1 (6 bases). The CDR3 runs 14 residues. The V end lost 6 bases, the J end lost 4 bases, and 13 bases lay between the germline ends. CDR1 and CDR2 from the germline V gene are SGHVS and FQNEAQ. DNA for the CDR3: TGTGCCAGCAGAGGGGGGGGGAGAGGAAACACCATATATTTT. Translating gives CASRGGGRGNTIYF.

This clonotype occurred many times. The rearrangement links TRBV5-4 to TRBJ1-6; D remains ambiguous. Germline V gives CDR1 SGHNT, CDR2 YYREEE (reference sequence). CDR3 size: 15 residues. V lost 0 bases to trimming and J lost 4 bases, with 8 bases between them. As DNA, the CDR3 is TGTGCCAGCAGCTTGGCGGCAAGTTATAATTCACCCCTCCACTTT. It encodes CASSLAASYNSPLHF.

This clonotype came up many times. The chain couples TRBV7-2 to TRBJ1-2; D remains ambiguous. Trimming shortened V by 1 base and J by 7 bases, and 13 bases separated the two germline ends. Germline CDR1 and CDR2: SGHTA and FQGNSA. This CDR3 spans 14 amino acids. CDR3 nucleotide sequence: TGTGCCAGCAGCTTAGATCGGACCTTCCTTGGCTACACCTTC. This gives the protein CASSLDRTFLGYTF.

This clonotype has ten or more counts. The chain combines TRBV6-1 with TRBJ2-7; 8 bases map to TRBD1. The CDR3 has 16 amino acids. Germline CDR1 reads MNHNS; CDR2 reads SASEGT. Trimming cost V 1 base and J 3 bases; bases outside gene matches: 8. The CDR3: CASSEELGTGGYEQYF. As DNA, the CDR3 is TGTGCCAGCAGTGAAGAGTTGGGGACAGGAGGCTACGAGCAGTACTTC.

The chain carries TRBV28 and TRBJ2-7; 9 bases fit TRBD1. Trimming took 6 bases from V and 6 from J; bases not matched to a gene: 12. Germline CDR1 MDHEN, CDR2 SYDVKM. This CDR3 is built from 15 residues. The CDR3 nucleotides read TGTGCCAGCAGGGACTCCGGGACAGGGTATATCGAGCAGTACTTC. As protein: CASRDSGTGYIEQYF.

The chain's CDR3 is CASSYGTIPSYEQYF. The DNA of the CDR3 is TGTGCCAGCAGTTACGGAACGATACCTTCCTACGAGCAGTACTTC. The V call is TRBV6-5, the J call TRBJ2-7; D is uncertain. The CDR3 covers 15 residues. Between the trimmed V and J ends, which lost 2 bases and 1 base, there was a span of 12 bases. Germline V gene lookup returns CDR1 MNHEY and CDR2 SVGAGI.

This clonotype was recorded at least ten times. The J gene is TRBJ2-7, the V gene TRBV7-9; D gene uncertain. From germline, CDR1 is SEHNR and CDR2 FQNEAQ (reference sequence). Trimming pared 5 bases from V and 5 bases from J, leaving 13 bases between. CDR3 length: 13 residues. Here the CDR3 DNA reads TGTGCCAGCAGCCCCGACGTGGTCGACGAGCAGTACTTC. This codes for CASSPDVVDEQYF.

This clonotype has at least ten counts. The chain employs TRBV30 and TRBJ2-7; no reliable D call. Germline V gene sequence: CDR1 GTSNPN, CDR2 SVGIG (reference sequence). The CDR3 covers 12 residues. Between the trimmed V and J ends, which lost 6 bases and 0 bases, there was a span of 9 bases. CDR3 bases: TGTGCCTGTTATCGTAGCTCCTACGAGCAGTACTTC. Translating gives CACYRSSYEQYF.